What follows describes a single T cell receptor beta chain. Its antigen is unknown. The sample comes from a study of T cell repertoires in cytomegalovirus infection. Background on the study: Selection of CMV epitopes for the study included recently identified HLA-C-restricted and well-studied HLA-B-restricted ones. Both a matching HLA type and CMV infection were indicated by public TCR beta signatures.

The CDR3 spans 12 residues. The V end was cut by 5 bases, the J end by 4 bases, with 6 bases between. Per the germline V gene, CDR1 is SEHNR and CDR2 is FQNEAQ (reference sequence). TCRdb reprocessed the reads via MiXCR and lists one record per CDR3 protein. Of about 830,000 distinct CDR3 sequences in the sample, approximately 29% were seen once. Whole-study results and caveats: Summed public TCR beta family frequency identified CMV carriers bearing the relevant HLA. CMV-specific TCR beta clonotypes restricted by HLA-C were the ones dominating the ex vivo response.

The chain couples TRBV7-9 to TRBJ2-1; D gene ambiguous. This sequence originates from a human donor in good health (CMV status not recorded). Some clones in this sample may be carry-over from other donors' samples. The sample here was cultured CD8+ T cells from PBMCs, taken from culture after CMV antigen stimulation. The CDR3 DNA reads TGTGCCAGCAGCAAACAGTACAATGAGCAGTTCTTC. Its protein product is CASSKQYNEQFF.